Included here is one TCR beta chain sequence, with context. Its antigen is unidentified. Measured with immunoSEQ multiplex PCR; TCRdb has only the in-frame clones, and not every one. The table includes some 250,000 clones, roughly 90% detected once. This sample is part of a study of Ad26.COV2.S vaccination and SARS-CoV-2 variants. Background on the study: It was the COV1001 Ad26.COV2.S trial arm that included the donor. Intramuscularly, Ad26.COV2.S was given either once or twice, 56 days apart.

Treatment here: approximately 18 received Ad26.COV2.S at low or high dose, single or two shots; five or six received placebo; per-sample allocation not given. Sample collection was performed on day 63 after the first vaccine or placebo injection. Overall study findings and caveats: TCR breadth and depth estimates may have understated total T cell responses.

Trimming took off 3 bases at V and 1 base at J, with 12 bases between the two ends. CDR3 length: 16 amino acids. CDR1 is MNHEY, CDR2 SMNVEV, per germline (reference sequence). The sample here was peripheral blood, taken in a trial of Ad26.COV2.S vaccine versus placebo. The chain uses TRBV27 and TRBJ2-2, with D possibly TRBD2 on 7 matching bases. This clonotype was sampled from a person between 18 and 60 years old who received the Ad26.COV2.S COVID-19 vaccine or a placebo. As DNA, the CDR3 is TGTGCCAGCAGTTTGGAGGGGGGGCGGAACACCGGGGAGCTGTTTTTT. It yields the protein CASSLEGGRNTGELFF.